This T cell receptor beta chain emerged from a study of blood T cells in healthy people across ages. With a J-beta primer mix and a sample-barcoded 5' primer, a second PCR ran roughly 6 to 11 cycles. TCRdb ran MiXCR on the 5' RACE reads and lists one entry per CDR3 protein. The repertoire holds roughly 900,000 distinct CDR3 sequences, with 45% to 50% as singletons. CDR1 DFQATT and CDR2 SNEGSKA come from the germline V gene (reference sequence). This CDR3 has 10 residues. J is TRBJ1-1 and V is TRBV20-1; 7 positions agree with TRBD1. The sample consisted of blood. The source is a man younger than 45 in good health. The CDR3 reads CSPRGTEAFF. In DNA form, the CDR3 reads TGCAGCCCCAGGGGGACTGAAGCTTTCTTT.